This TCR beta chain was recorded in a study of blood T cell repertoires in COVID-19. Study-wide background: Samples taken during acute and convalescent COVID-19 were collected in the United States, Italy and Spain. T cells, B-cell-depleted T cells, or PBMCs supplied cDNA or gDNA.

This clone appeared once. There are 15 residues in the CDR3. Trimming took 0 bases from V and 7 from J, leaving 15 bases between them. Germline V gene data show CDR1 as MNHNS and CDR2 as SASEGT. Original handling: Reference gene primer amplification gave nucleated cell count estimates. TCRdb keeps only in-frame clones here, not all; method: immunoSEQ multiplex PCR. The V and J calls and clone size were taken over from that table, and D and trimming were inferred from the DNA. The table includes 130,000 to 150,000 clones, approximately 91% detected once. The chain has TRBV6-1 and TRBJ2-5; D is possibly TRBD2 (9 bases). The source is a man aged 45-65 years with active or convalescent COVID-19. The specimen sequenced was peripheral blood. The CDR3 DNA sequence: TGTGCCAGCAGTGAAGCAGCTAGCGGGACAGGGACCCAGTACTTC. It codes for CASSEAASGTGTQYF.